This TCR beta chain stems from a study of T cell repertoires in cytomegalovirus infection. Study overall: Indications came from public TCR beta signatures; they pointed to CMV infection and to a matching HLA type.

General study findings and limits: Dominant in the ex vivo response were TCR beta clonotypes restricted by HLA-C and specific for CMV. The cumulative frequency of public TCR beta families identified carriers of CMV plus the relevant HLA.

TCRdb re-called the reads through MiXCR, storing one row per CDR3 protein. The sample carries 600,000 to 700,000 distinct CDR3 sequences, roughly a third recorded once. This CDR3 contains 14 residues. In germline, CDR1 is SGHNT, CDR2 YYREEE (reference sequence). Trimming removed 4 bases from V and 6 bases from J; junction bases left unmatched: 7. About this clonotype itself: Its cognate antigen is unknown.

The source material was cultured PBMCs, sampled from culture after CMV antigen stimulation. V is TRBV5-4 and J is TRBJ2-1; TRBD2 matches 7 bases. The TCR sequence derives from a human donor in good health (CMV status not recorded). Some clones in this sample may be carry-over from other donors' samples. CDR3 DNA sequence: TGTGCCAGCAGCACTAACGCGGGGGTCAATGAGCAGTTCTTC. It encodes CASSTNAGVNEQFF.